The clone carrying this T cell receptor beta chain was counted once. This sample is part of a study of blood T cells in healthy people across ages. The CDR3 is 14 residues long. Per germline, CDR1 MDHEN and CDR2 SYDVKM. It was with a sample-barcoded 5' primer and a J-beta primer mix that a second PCR of roughly 7 to 12 cycles was run. TCRdb itself ran the 5' RACE reads through MiXCR, one entry per CDR3 protein. The data show over a million distinct CDR3 sequences, 45% seen once. Specimen: blood. This TCR came from a woman aged 55 to 70 in good health. The V gene is TRBV28, the J gene TRBJ2-5; the match to TRBD1 covers 7 bases. The DNA matches TRBJ2-7 better at its end, which makes the J call doubtful. CDR3 in amino acids: CASTTGALRYEQYF. CDR3 DNA sequence: TGTGCCAGCACTACAGGGGCATTACGCTACGAGCAGTACTTC.